This entry features one TCR beta chain sequence. Its antigen is still unknown. No quality values exist for individual bases; no much larger clone is one base distant. The entry originates in a study of blood T cell repertoires in COVID-19 (dated by TCRdb to 2020 to 2021). Study-level background: Samples covering the acute and convalescent phases of COVID-19 were provided by collaborators in the United States, Italy and Spain. The material from the prospective study consisted of cDNA or gDNA derived from T cells, B-cell-depleted T cells, or PBMCs. Subjects who had been exposed to COVID-19, were actively infected with it, or had recovered from it provided the deeply sampled blood TCRbeta repertoires that made up the dataset. The repertoires were released in a freely available public database meant as a resource for research on the immune response to SARS-CoV-2. The samples were drawn from two sources: the first 160 participants of the ongoing ImmuneRACE study, and fewer than 1,500 subjects contributed by 6 global collaborators. A de-identified subject ID, COVID-19 status, age in years and sex were almost always included in the sample metadata. Where available, HLA class I and class II types were taken from metadata supplied by the sample provider and were not determined by assay-based typing.

At one collaborating source in Seattle, patients were enrolled during active infection and were followed longitudinally through the course of disease. Collaborating institutions collected whole blood in K2EDTA tubes following their own protocols. Collaborator samples were shipped for TCRbeta analysis as frozen whole blood, isolated PBMCs, or DNA extracted from either sample type. The immunoSEQ Assay, a bias-controlled multiplex PCR, was used to amplify TCRbeta CDR3 regions from genomic DNA. The authors' analysis ran thus. The number of nucleated cells in each sample was estimated from the amplification of reference gene primers within the assay. To quantify the absolute abundance of each unique TCRbeta CDR3 rearrangement, sequence reads were collapsed and filtered. Productive Simpson clonality was computed per sample as the square root of Simpson's diversity index over productive rearrangements. In its TCRdb copy, this immuneACCESS table keeps in-frame sequences only and misses some clones. Where compared with another copy, unresolved V genes explain less than half of these, and the others have no known cause. V and J calls and clone size are those listed in that table; D and trimming were worked out from the DNA. This sample gives hundreds of thousands of clones in total; roughly 90% of them show up just once. The top ten clones comprise roughly 0.87% of the sample.

From the germline V gene (reference sequence), CDR1 is LNHDA and CDR2 is SQIVND. V loses 4 bases of germline sequence and J loses 2 bases, and the interval between the two ends is 15 bases. The CDR3 sequence holds 16 residues, the cysteine and phenylalanine included. Only the CDR3 region is kept as DNA, spanning 48 bases read in frame from base 1. The study at large found these results: Clinical and demographic metadata were provided uncurated, with the amount varying by source and participant.

The rearrangement combines TRBV19 with TRBJ1-5; no D gene is confidently identified. The receptor was isolated from a man younger than 35 with COVID-19, enrolled during active disease. The specimen was peripheral blood. The CDR3 sequence is CASSTPNDVRNQPQHF. The DNA reads as follows: TGTGCCAGTAGTACCCCTAATGATGTACGCAATCAGCCCCAGCATTTT.